This passage covers 10 T cell receptor beta chains from one sample sequenced in a study of cytomegalovirus exposure and HLA in healthy donors. Primers for the PCR totalled 60 Vbeta and 13 Jbeta. Sequenced by immunoSEQ multiplex PCR; TCRdb stores in-frame clones only, minus some. Its table lists 95,000 to 150,000 clones. Sequenced: PBMCs. The receptor set was obtained from a man between 18 and 35 years old in good health and CMV-seronegative.

CDR3 in amino acids: CASTQGMRTDTQYF. The CDR3 DNA reads as TGCGCCAGCACCCAGGGTATGAGAACAGATACGCAGTATTTT. The chain has TRBV10-2 and TRBJ2-3, with a tentative D call TRBD1 (5 bases). This CDR3 spans 14 amino acids. Germline CDR1 reads WSHSY; CDR2 reads SAAADI. The V gene lost 7 bases and the J gene lost 3 bases, with 14 bases spanning the gap.

This chain joins TRBV7-9 and TRBJ2-1; unclear D gene. The CDR3 contains 13 residues. The V and J ends lost 5 bases and 8 bases respectively, with 13 bases between them. CDR1 is SEHNR and CDR2 is FQNEAQ in the germline V gene (reference sequence). Here the CDR3 DNA reads TGTGCCAGCAGCCCCGGTACAAGCGATGAGCAGTTCTTC. Translating gives CASSPGTSDEQFF.

The gene calls are TRBV5-1 and TRBJ2-7, with no clear D. Germline V gene data show CDR1 as SGHRS and CDR2 as YFSETQ. The V gene lost 3 bases and the J gene lost 7 bases, with 17 bases spanning the gap. The CDR3 sequence is 14 residues long. The CDR3 loop reads CASSSREKTREQYF. The CDR3 nucleotides read TGCGCCAGCAGCTCGCGTGAAAAGACGAGGGAGCAGTACTTC.

This sequence joins TRBV4-1 and TRBJ2-2, with 8 bases lining up with TRBD1. Germline V gene data show CDR1 as MGHRA and CDR2 as YSYEKL. V lost 0 bases to trimming and J lost 4 bases; unmatched junction nucleotides: 4. This CDR3 is 16 amino acids long. The chain's CDR3 is CASSQDGQGFTGELFF. In DNA form, the CDR3 reads TGCGCCAGCAGCCAAGATGGACAGGGCTTCACCGGGGAGCTGTTTTTT.

As to this clone: The same CDR3 is also encoded by other DNA sequences in this sample. This sequence joins TRBV6-6 and TRBJ1-6; TRBD1 matches 9 bases. Germline CDR1 is MNHNY and CDR2 is SVGAGI (reference sequence). Losses at the gene ends were 5 bases for V and 7 bases for J; bases not matched to a gene: 9. The CDR3 extends over 16 amino acids. CDR3 DNA: TGTGCCAGCAGTGCCGAACAGGGGGCCCGGAATTCACCCCTCCACTTT. As protein: CASSAEQGARNSPLHF.

V and J are TRBV5-6 and TRBJ1-2; no clear D gene. This CDR3 region has 14 residues. Germline loops: CDR1 SGHDT, CDR2 YYEEEE. Deletions cut 0 bases from V and 9 bases from J, with 15 bases between. The CDR3 spells CASSLAIGRSSYTF. CDR3 DNA sequence: TGTGCCAGCAGCTTGGCCATTGGGAGGTCGAGCTACACCTTC.

The CDR3 region has the DNA TGCGCCAGCAGCCTTAGCGGGAGGAGCTCCTACGAGCAGTACTTC. Translated, it gives CASSLSGRSSYEQYF. This rearrangement joins TRBV4-1 to TRBJ2-7; TRBD2 aligns across 10 bases. The CDR3 contains 15 residues. Germline CDR1 and CDR2: MGHRA and YSYEKL. V dropped 4 bases and J dropped 0; count of bases not matched to a gene: 3.

This chain connects TRBV2 to TRBJ1-2; D uncertain. Germline V lookup: CDR1 SNHLY, CDR2 FYNNEI. CDR3 length: 14 residues. The V end was cut by 6 bases, the J end by 2 bases, with 13 bases between. In nucleotides, the CDR3 is TGTGCCAGCAGCTTAGAGGTTGGAAACTATGGCTACACCTTC. Translated, it gives CASSLEVGNYGYTF.

This chain uses TRBV4-1 with TRBJ1-5; tentative D call: TRBD1 (6 bases). With 0 bases removed from V and 0 bases from J, the gap between germline ends came to 18 bases. The CDR3 has 19 amino acids. The germline gives CDR1 MGHRA, CDR2 YSYEKL. Here the CDR3 reads CASSQDLEWTVHSNQPQHF. CDR3 in DNA: TGCGCCAGCAGCCAAGATCTAGAGTGGACAGTCCATAGCAATCAGCCCCAGCATTTT.

The rearrangement uses TRBV7-2 and TRBJ1-1; possible D gene TRBD1, 5 bases. The CDR3 totals 14 residues. Per the germline V gene, CDR1 is SGHTA and CDR2 is FQGNSA. The V and J ends lost 6 bases and 0 bases respectively, with 11 bases between them. The CDR3 nucleotides read TGTGCCAGCAGAAGGACATACCTGAACACTGAAGCTTTCTTT. Translation: CASRRTYLNTEAFF. The full variable domain, completed using reference TRBV7-2 and TRBJ1-1, is GAGVSQSPSNKVTEKGKDVELRCDPISGHTALYWYRQSLGQGLEFLIYFQGNSAPDKSGLPSDRFSAERTGGSVSTLTIQRTQQEDSAVYLCASRRTYLNTEAFFGQGTRLTVV.